This T cell receptor (beta chain) originates from a study of Tregs in tolerant kidney transplant recipients. The data were produced by immunoSEQ multiplex PCR, yet TCRdb's version contains in-frame clones alone and is incomplete. This sample carries more than 45,000 clones, with roughly 0.89% going to the ten biggest clones. The sequencing used CD4+ T cells from blood, collected before the transplant. The source of this sequence is a human donor who received a combined kidney and bone marrow transplant.

The CDR3 sequence: CSASVQNSGANVLTF. The CDR3 bases that were read are TGCAGTGCTAGTGTCCAAAACTCTGGGGCCAACGTC. This rearrangement joins TRBV20-1 to TRBJ2-6; D uncertain. The read ends 3 residues shy of where the CDR3 ends; the end is completed using the germline J gene. Trimming stripped 3 bases from V and 0 bases from J, with 9 bases between. CDR1 is DFQATT, CDR2 SNEGSKA, per germline (reference sequence). The CDR3 is 15 residues long.